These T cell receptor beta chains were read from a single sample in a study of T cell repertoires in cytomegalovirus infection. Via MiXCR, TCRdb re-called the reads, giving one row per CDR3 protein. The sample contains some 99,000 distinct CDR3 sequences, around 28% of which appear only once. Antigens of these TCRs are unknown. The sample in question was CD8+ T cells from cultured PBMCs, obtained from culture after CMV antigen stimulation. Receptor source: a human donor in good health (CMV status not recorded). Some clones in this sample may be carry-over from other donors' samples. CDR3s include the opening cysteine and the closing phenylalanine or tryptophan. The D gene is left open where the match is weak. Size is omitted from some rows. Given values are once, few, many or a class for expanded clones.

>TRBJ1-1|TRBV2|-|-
CAFRRLGTEAFF
TGTGCCTTCAGACGGCTGGGCACTGAAGCTTTCTTT
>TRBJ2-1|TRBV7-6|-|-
CASSLATRNGYNEQFF
TGTGCCAGCAGCTTAGCGACCAGGAATGGCTACAATGAGCAGTTCTTC
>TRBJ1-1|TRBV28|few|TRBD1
CASSFLQGEAFF
TGTGCCAGCAGTTTTTTACAGGGGGAAGCTTTCTTT
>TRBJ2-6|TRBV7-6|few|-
CASSLAEWDSGANVLTF
TGTGCCAGCAGCTTAGCGGAGTGGGACTCTGGGGCCAACGTCCTGACTTTC
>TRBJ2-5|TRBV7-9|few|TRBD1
CASSPVLGQPGTQYF
TGTGCCAGCAGCCCAGTCTTGGGACAGCCGGGGACCCAGTACTTC
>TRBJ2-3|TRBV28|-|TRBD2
CASSAPKPGTSPEPDTQYF
TGTGCCAGCAGCGCTCCCAAGCCCGGGACTAGCCCCGAGCCAGATACGCAGTATTTT
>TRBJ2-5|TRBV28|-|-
CASSPDGTLQETQYF
TGTGCCAGCAGTCCAGACGGGACACTTCAAGAGACCCAGTACTTC
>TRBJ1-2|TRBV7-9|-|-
CASSSAQGLYGYTF
TGTGCCAGCAGCTCAGCACAGGGCCTCTATGGCTACACCTTC
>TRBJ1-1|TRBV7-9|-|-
CAIPRGPTEAFF
TGTGCCATTCCACGGGGGCCGACTGAAGCTTTCTTT
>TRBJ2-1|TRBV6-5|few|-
CASSYQDEQFF
TGTGCCAGCAGTTACCAGGATGAGCAGTTCTTC
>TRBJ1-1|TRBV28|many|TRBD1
CASTPRDRSEAFF
TGTGCCAGCACCCCCCGGGACAGGTCTGAAGCTTTCTTT
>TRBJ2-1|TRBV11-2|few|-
CASSLEGEGLEQFF
TGTGCCAGCAGCTTAGAAGGTGAGGGTCTCGAGCAGTTCTTC
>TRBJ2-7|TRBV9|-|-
CASSVGAGGIYEQYF
TGTGCCAGCAGCGTAGGAGCCGGGGGCATTTACGAGCAGTACTTC
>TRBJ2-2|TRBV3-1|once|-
CASSQDHQDLHTGELFF
TGTGCCAGCAGCCAAGATCACCAGGATCTTCACACCGGGGAGCTGTTTTTT
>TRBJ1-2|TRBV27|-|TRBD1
CASSFGQGEIYGYTF
TGTGCCAGCAGTTTCGGACAGGGGGAGATCTATGGCTACACCTTC
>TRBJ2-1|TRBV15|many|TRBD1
CATSREREQGADEQFF
TGTGCCACCAGCAGAGAGAGGGAACAGGGGGCGGATGAGCAGTTCTTC
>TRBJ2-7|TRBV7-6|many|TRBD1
CASSDSGGYEQYF
TGTGCCAGCAGCGATTCAGGGGGCTACGAGCAGTACTTC
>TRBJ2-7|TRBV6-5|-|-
CASTRGGGNYEQYF
TGTGCCAGCACTAGGGGGGGGGGAAACTACGAGCAGTACTTC
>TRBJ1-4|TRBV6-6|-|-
CASTAVGGEEKLFF
TGTGCCAGCACGGCGGTGGGGGGGGAGGAAAAACTGTTTTTT
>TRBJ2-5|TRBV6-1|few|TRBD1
CASRTGEETQYF
TGTGCCAGCAGAACAGGGGAGGAGACCCAGTACTTC
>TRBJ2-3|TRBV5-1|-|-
CASSLGRQTSTDTQYF
TGCGCCAGCAGCTTGGGGAGACAGACCTCCACAGATACGCAGTATTTT
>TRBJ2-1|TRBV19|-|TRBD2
CASSLIAGGVYNEQFF
TGTGCCAGTAGCCTCATAGCGGGGGGGGTTTACAATGAGCAGTTCTTC
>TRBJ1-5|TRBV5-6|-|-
CASSFGSPVGGYQPQHF
TGTGCCAGCAGCTTTGGATCCCCGGTGGGGGGGTATCAGCCCCAGCATTTT
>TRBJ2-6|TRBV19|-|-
CASSTTFEVVGANVLTF
TGTGCCAGTAGTACGACATTCGAGGTGGTTGGGGCCAACGTCCTGACTTTC
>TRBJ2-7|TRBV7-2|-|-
CASSLNRESYEQYF
TGTGCCAGCAGCTTGAACCGAGAGTCCTACGAGCAGTACTTC
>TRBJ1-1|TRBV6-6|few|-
CASSTFYAPFSEAFF
TGTGCCAGCAGCACCTTTTACGCCCCGTTTTCGGAAGCTTTCTTT
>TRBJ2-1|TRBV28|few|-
CASSTRRGRRDEQFF
TGTGCCAGCAGTACTCGGCGGGGGCGCCGGGATGAGCAGTTCTTC
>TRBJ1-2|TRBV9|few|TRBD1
CASSESTGNGYTF
TGTGCCAGCAGCGAATCGACAGGGAACGGCTACACCTTC
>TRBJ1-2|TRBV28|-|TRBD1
CASSLTGQTNYGYTF
TGTGCCAGCAGTTTAACGGGACAGACTAACTATGGCTACACCTTC
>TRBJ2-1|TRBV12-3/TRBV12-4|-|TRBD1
CASSWTGGGNEQFF
TGTGCCAGCAGCTGGACAGGGGGCGGGAATGAGCAGTTCTTC
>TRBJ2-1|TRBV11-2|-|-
CASSLWGNYNEQFF
TGTGCCAGCAGCTTATGGGGGAACTACAATGAGCAGTTCTTC